Listed here are 29 T cell receptor beta chains from one sample, sequenced in a study of early T cells in non-severe SARS-CoV-2 infection. Each CDR3 protein is one row after TCRdb ran MiXCR on the 5' RACE reads. In the table there are tens of thousands of distinct CDR3 sequences, roughly 12% of which are singletons. Input material: whole blood. All receptors come from an adult who was a healthcare worker with PCR-confirmed SARS-CoV-2 infection or an uninfected control (not recorded which).

The V call is TRBV29-1, the J call TRBJ1-1; 7 bases are a match to TRBD1. The trim removed 6 bases at V and 0 bases at J, leaving 7 bases unmatched. This CDR3 region has 14 residues. Looked up from germline, CDR1 is SQVTM and CDR2 is ANQGSEA. CDR3 bases: TGCAGCGTCAACCCGGGACAGATGAACACTGAAGCTTTCTTT. It specifies CSVNPGQMNTEAFF.

Many counts were recorded for this clonotype. J is TRBJ2-3 and V is TRBV14; D possibly corresponds to TRBD1 (5 bases). There are 13 residues in the CDR3. Per the germline V gene, CDR1 is SGHDN and CDR2 is FVKESK. Trimming cost V 6 bases and J 4 bases, with 11 bases left between them. CDR3 bases: TGTGCCAGCAGTCAGGGTATGGCAGATACGCAGTATTTT. This translates into CASSQGMADTQYF. Using reference TRBV14 and TRBJ2-3 for the parts outside the CDR3, the full variable domain is EAGVTQFPSHSVIEKGQTVTLRCDPISGHDNLYWYRRVMGKEIKFLLHFVKESKQDESGMPNNRFLAERTGGTYSTLKVQPAELEDSGVYFCASSQGMADTQYFGPGTRLTVL.

The CDR3 bases are TGTGCCAGCAGCACCCGACAGGGCCCGAACTACCAAGAGACCCAGTACTTC. As protein: CASSTRQGPNYQETQYF. This chain uses TRBV21-1 with TRBJ2-5; TRBD1, the table's D call, lacks a check against the DNA. TRBV21-1 is classified as a pseudogene. CDR3 size: 17 residues.

This chain links TRBV29-1 with TRBJ2-3, with 8 positions matching TRBD2. The CDR3 contains 15 residues. CDR1 and CDR2 (germline): SQVTM, ANQGSEA. The junction had 11 bases not matched to a gene; V was cut back by 3 bases and J by 6 bases. The CDR3 coding sequence is TGCAGCGTTGAGCCGGGACTAGGAGTAGGGGATACGCAGTATTTT. It specifies CSVEPGLGVGDTQYF.

The chain joins TRBV6-5 to TRBJ1-4; the D is unclear. Germline CDR1 is MNHEY and CDR2 is SVGAGI. This CDR3 is built from 15 residues. Trimming removed 5 bases from V and 5 bases from J, with 15 bases in between. The CDR3 sequence: CASSPPGRINEKLFF. CDR3 in DNA: TGTGCCAGCAGTCCCCCCGGGAGGATCAATGAAAAACTGTTTTTT.

In regard to this clonotype: A junction boundary mismatches the germline segment, possibly from a read error. This chain links TRBV7-9 with TRBJ2-3; D perhaps matches TRBD1 (6 bases). The CDR3 totals 14 residues. The V gene's germline CDR1 is SEHNR and CDR2 FQNEAQ (reference sequence). The CDR3 reads CVSSLRQGTDTQYF. As DNA, the CDR3 is TGTGTCAGCAGCCTCAGACAGGGCACAGATACGCAGTATTTT.

This clonotype was seen a few times. The rearrangement uses TRBV7-9 and TRBJ1-6; D possibly corresponds to TRBD1 (5 bases). The germline V and J ends were trimmed by 4 bases and 15 bases, with 16 bases remaining between them. The germline CDR1 and CDR2 sequences are SEHNR and FQNEAQ (reference sequence). The CDR3 consists of 13 residues. The CDR3 sequence is CASSSRGGTGLHF. In DNA, the CDR3 is TGTGCCAGCAGCTCCCGGGGCGGGACTGGCCTCCACTTT.

This clonotype was seen at least ten times. The chain recombines TRBV6-6 with TRBJ2-7; D gene ambiguous. V shed 0 bases and J shed 0 bases, with 0 bases lying between them. The germline CDR1 and CDR2 sequences are MNHNY and SVGAGI (reference sequence). There are 12 residues in the CDR3. The CDR3 loop is CASSYSSYEQYF. In nucleotides, the CDR3 is TGTGCCAGCAGTTACTCCTCCTACGAGCAGTACTTC.

V and J are TRBV30 and TRBJ1-6; D uncertain. The CDR3 totals 11 residues. The germline gives CDR1 GTSNPN, CDR2 SVGIG (reference sequence). V was trimmed by 4 bases and J by 17 bases, leaving 15 bases between them. The CDR3 DNA follows: TGTGCCTGGAAAAGTGCCGCTGCGGTCCACTTT. The encoded protein is CAWKSAAAVHF. The complete variable domain, with remaining parts taken from reference TRBV30 and TRBJ1-6, reads SQTIHQWPATLVQPVGSPLSLECTVEGTSNPNLYWYRQAAGRGLQLLFYSVGIGQISSEVPQNLSASRPQDRQFILSSKKLLLSDSGFYLCAWKSAAAVHFGNGTRLTVT.

This clonotype was found a few times. The V call is TRBV29-1, the J call TRBJ1-1, with D possibly TRBD1 on 5 matching bases. Trimming shortened V by 6 bases and J by 5 bases, and 13 bases separated the two germline ends. This CDR3 region has 12 residues. The V gene's germline CDR1 is SQVTM and CDR2 ANQGSEA. For the CDR3, the DNA is TGCAGCGTGGGGGGGGTTTGGACTGAAGCTTTCTTT. Amino acid sequence: CSVGGVWTEAFF.

This clonotype showed up just a few times. The chain couples TRBV2 to TRBJ2-5; 12 bases line up with TRBD2. Looked up from germline, CDR1 is SNHLY and CDR2 is FYNNEI. The CDR3 consists of 16 residues. Losses at the gene ends were 4 bases for V and 1 base for J; bases not matched to a gene: 4. CDR3 nucleotides: TGTGCCAGCAGTGGGACTAGCGGGGTACTCCAAGAGACCCAGTACTTC. Residues: CASSGTSGVLQETQYF.

In its sample, this clonotype was seen a few times. This chain links TRBV5-1 with TRBJ2-3; TRBD1 aligns across 9 bases. The CDR3 has 13 residues. Germline V CDR1 and CDR2: SGHRS, YFSETQ. V gave up 7 bases and J gave up 4 bases; unmatched junction bases: 4. CDR3 residues: CASRGQGPDTQYF. The CDR3 bases are TGCGCCAGCCGGGGACAGGGACCAGATACGCAGTATTTT.

The table lists this clonotype with many counts. V gene TRBV9 combines with J gene TRBJ2-1; tentatively, D is TRBD2 (5 bases). Trimming left V 3 bases short and J 4 bases short, with 17 bases between. From germline, CDR1 is SGDLS and CDR2 YYNGEE. The CDR3 length is 16 residues. The chain's CDR3 is CASSGGGGLKYNEQFF. DNA of the CDR3: TGTGCCAGCAGCGGGGGTGGAGGCCTTAAGTACAATGAGCAGTTCTTC.

The chain joins TRBV6-5 to TRBJ1-3; no clear D. The CDR3 spans 13 residues. Germline V gene data show CDR1 as MNHEY and CDR2 as SVGAGI. Trimming took 8 bases from V and 0 from J, leaving 8 bases between them. The CDR3 bases are TGTGCCAGCTGGTTTGGCTCTGGAAACACCATATATTTT. This codes for CASWFGSGNTIYF.

The chain carries TRBV18 and TRBJ2-3; D uncertain. V gave up 4 bases and J gave up 0 bases, with 5 bases separating them. The CDR3 is 13 amino acids. Germline assignment: CDR1 KGHSH and CDR2 LQKENI. CDR3 coding DNA: TGTGCCAGCTCACGGGCCAGCACAGATACGCAGTATTTT. Residues: CASSRASTDTQYF. Complete variable domain (other parts from reference TRBV18 and TRBJ2-3): NAGVMQNPRHLVRRRGQEARLRCSPMKGHSHVYWYRQLPEEGLKFMVYLQKENIIDESGMPKERFSAEFPKEGPSILRIQQVVRGDSAAYFCASSRASTDTQYFGPGTRLTVL.

The V gene is TRBV7-8, the J gene TRBJ2-1, with D unclear. The length of the CDR3 is 16 residues. Trimming took 1 base from V and 3 from J, leaving 13 bases between them. The germline gives CDR1 SGHVS, CDR2 FQNEAQ. The CDR3 protein is CASSLEGPTVYNEQFF. The CDR3, as DNA: TGTGCCAGCAGCTTAGAAGGACCAACTGTCTACAATGAGCAGTTCTTC.

This clonotype showed up many times. The chain uses TRBV4-1 and TRBJ2-1; 10 bases are a match to TRBD2. J gave up 4 bases and V 4 bases, and 7 bases lay outside the gene matches. The CDR3 extends over 16 amino acids. Germline V gives CDR1 MGHRA, CDR2 YSYEKL. CDR3 loop: CASSPNTAGGYNEQFF. The CDR3, as DNA: TGCGCCAGCAGCCCCAATACAGCGGGAGGGTACAATGAGCAGTTCTTC.

This clonotype was counted between two and nine times. The chain is built from TRBV7-9 and TRBJ2-6; D ambiguous. The V end was cut by 2 bases, the J end by 0 bases, with 8 bases between. Germline V lookup: CDR1 SEHNR, CDR2 FQNEAQ (reference sequence). The CDR3 runs 16 residues. This CDR3 reads CASSLTASSGANVLTF. The CDR3, as DNA: TGTGCCAGCAGCTTAACGGCGAGCTCTGGGGCCAACGTCCTGACTTTC.

In its sample, this clonotype was seen many times. The chain has TRBV7-8 and TRBJ2-2, with 9 bases aligning to TRBD2. The CDR3 length is 16 residues. The germline V gene encodes CDR1 SGHVS and CDR2 FQNEAQ. The J segment lost 6 bases and the V segment lost 1 base, leaving 6 bases of the junction unmatched. CDR3 nucleotides: TGTGCCAGCAGCTTAGTGGCAGCGGGGGGCCCCGGGGAGCTGTTTTTT. It is translated as CASSLVAAGGPGELFF.

The genes are TRBV6-6 and TRBJ1-2; possible D gene TRBD1, 5 bases. With 2 bases removed from V and 0 bases from J, the gap between germline ends came to 7 bases. CDR1 and CDR2 (germline): MNHNY, SVGAGI (reference sequence). The CDR3 consists of 14 residues. The CDR3 sequence: CASSYQGANYGYTF. DNA for the CDR3: TGTGCCAGCAGTTACCAGGGAGCTAACTATGGCTACACCTTC.

This clonotype has just a few counts. The gene calls are TRBV29-1 and TRBJ2-5; D remains ambiguous. This CDR3 contains 11 residues. Germline V lookup: CDR1 SQVTM, CDR2 ANQGSEA. The V gene lost 4 bases and the J gene lost 4 bases, with 7 bases spanning the gap. CDR3 amino acids: CSVVVGETQYF. CDR3 nucleotide sequence: TGCAGCGTTGTTGTAGGAGAGACCCAGTACTTC.

The V and J genes are TRBV6-5 and TRBJ2-7, with a weak D call TRBD1 (7 bases). V lost 2 bases and J 5 bases, leaving 16 bases between the germline ends. The CDR3 covers 15 residues. Germline loops: CDR1 MNHEY, CDR2 SVGAGI. CDR3: CASSYGLEGTDEQYF. Here the CDR3 DNA reads TGTGCCAGCAGTTACGGCTTGGAGGGGACAGACGAGCAGTACTTC.

At least ten counts were recorded for this clonotype. This chain uses TRBV7-2 with TRBJ1-1; possible D gene TRBD1, 5 bases. The CDR3 covers 14 residues. Germline values: CDR1 SGHTA, CDR2 FQGNSA. The V gene lost 2 bases and the J gene lost 5 bases, with 12 bases spanning the gap. This CDR3 reads CASSLFGGQTEAFF. DNA of the CDR3: TGTGCCAGCAGCTTATTTGGGGGTCAGACTGAAGCTTTCTTT.

This clonotype has more than one count but fewer than ten. This chain uses TRBV29-1 with TRBJ2-4; D might be TRBD1 (5 bases). V was clipped by 5 bases and J by 0 bases, with 5 bases between them. CDR1 is SQVTM and CDR2 is ANQGSEA in the germline V gene. This CDR3 is 12 amino acids long. The CDR3 DNA sequence: TGCAGCGTTAGGGGAGCCAAAAACATTCAGTACTTC. It translates to CSVRGAKNIQYF.

The table lists this clonotype with many counts. The J gene is TRBJ1-5, the V gene TRBV7-6; D unclear. V lost 2 bases, J lost 2 bases, and 10 bases lay in between. The CDR3 length is 15 residues. CDR1 and CDR2 (germline): SGHVS, FNYEAQ. The CDR3: CASSLYPDGNQPQHF. CDR3 nucleotide sequence: TGTGCCAGCAGCTTATACCCGGACGGCAATCAGCCCCAGCATTTT.

The V call is TRBV19, the J call TRBJ2-2; TRBD1 agrees at 8 bases. V lost 2 bases, J lost 5 bases, and 10 bases stayed unmatched. The CDR3 is 17 amino acids. The germline V gene has CDR1 LNHDA and CDR2 SQIVND (reference sequence). CDR3 bases: TGTGCCAGTAGTATAACGGGACCAGGGGGCGGTACCGGGGAGCTGTTTTTT. It specifies CASSITGPGGGTGELFF.

The chain couples TRBV4-1 to TRBJ2-5; 7 positions match TRBD1. Trimming at V came to 6 bases and at J to 2 bases, leaving 9 bases not matched to a gene. The CDR3 has 15 residues. CDR1 and CDR2 from the germline V gene are MGHRA and YSYEKL. In nucleotides, the CDR3 is TGCGCCAGCAGGGCGCCGGGACAGCCTCAAGAGACCCAGTACTTC. This sequence encodes CASRAPGQPQETQYF.

The J gene is TRBJ1-5, the V gene TRBV19; D gene unclear. Germline CDR1 and CDR2: LNHDA and SQIVND (reference sequence). This CDR3 region has 15 residues. V lost 3 bases, J lost 2 bases, and 11 bases lay in between. CDR3 sequence (DNA): TGTGCCAGTAGTATGTTGGGGAAAGGCAATCAGCCCCAGCATTTT. It is translated as CASSMLGKGNQPQHF.

This clonotype was counted at least ten times. The chain has TRBV19 and TRBJ1-5, with D unclear. Per germline, CDR1 LNHDA and CDR2 SQIVND (reference sequence). The V gene lost 3 bases and the J gene lost 3 bases, with 9 bases spanning the gap. The CDR3 has 14 residues. The CDR3 reads CASSIWETNQPQHF. The CDR3 coding sequence is TGTGCCAGTAGTATCTGGGAGACCAATCAGCCCCAGCATTTT.